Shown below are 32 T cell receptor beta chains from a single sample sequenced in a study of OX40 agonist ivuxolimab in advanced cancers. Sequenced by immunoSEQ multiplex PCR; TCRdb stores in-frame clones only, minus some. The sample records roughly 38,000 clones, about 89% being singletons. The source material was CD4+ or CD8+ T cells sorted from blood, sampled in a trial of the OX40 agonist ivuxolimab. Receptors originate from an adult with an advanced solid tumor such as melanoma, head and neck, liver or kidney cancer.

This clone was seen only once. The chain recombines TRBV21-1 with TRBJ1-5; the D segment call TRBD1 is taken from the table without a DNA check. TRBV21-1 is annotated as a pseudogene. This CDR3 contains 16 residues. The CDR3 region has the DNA TGTGCCAGCAGCAAGGACAGGCTCAAGTGCAATCAGCCCCAGCATTTT. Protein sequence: CASSKDRLKCNQPQHF.

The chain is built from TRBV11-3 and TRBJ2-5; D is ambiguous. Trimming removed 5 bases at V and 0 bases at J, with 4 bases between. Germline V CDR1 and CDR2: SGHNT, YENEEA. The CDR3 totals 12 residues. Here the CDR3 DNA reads TGTGCCAGCAGCCCCTACCAAGAGACCCAGTACTTC. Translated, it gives CASSPYQETQYF.

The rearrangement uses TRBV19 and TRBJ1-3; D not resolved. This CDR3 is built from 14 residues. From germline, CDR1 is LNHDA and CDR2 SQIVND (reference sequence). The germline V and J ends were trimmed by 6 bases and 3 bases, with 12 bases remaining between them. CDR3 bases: TGTGCCAGTAGCCAACAAGGGAATGGAAACACCATATATTTT. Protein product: CASSQQGNGNTIYF.

CDR3 bases: TGTGCCAGCAGCCCCCCCTCGGGCCCCTACGAGCAGTACTTC. Residues: CASSPPSGPYEQYF. The rearrangement links TRBV7-6 to TRBJ2-7; D is undetermined. The length of the CDR3 is 14 residues. The germline V gene has CDR1 SGHVS and CDR2 FNYEAQ. Trimming removed 5 bases from V and 2 bases from J, with 13 bases in between. The entire variable domain, with the rest obtained from reference TRBV7-6 and TRBJ2-7, is as follows: GAGVSQSPRYKVTKRGQDVALRCDPISGHVSLYWYRQALGQGPEFLTYFNYEAQQDKSGLPNDRFSAERPEGSISTLTIQRTEQRDSAMYRCASSPPSGPYEQYFGPGTRLTVT.

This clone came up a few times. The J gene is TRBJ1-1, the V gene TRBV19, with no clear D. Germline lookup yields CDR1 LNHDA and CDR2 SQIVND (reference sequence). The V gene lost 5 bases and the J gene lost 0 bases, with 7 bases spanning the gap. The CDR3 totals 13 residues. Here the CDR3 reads CASSPQMNTEAFF. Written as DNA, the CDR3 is TGTGCCAGTAGTCCTCAAATGAACACTGAAGCTTTCTTT.

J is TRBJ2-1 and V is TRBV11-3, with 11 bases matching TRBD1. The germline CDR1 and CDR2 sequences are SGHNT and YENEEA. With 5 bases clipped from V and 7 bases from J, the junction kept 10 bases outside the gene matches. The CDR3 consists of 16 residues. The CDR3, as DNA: TGTGCCAGCAGCCGAGGACAGGGGGCATCTCGGAATGAGCAGTTCTTC. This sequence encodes CASSRGQGASRNEQFF.

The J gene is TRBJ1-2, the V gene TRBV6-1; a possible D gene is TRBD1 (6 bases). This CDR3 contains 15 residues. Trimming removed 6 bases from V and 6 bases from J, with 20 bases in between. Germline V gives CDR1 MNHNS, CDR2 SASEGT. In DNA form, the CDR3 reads TGTGCCAGCAGAGAGACAGGTACGAAGTTGAATGGCTACACCTTC. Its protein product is CASRETGTKLNGYTF.

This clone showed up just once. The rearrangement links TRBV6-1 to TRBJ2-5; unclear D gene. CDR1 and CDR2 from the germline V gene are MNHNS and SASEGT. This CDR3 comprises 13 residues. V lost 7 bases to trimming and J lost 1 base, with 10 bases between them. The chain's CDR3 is CASTVTSQETQYF. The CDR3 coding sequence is TGTGCCAGCACCGTAACGTCCCAAGAGACCCAGTACTTC.

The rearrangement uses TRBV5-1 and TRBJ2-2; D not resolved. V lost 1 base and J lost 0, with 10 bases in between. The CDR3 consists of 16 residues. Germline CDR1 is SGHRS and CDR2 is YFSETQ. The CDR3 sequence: CASSLWAASNTGELFF. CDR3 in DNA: TGCGCCAGCAGCTTGTGGGCAGCCTCGAACACCGGGGAGCTGTTTTTT.

The CDR3 sequence: CASSLAAGGGYEQYF. Here the CDR3 DNA reads TGCGCCAGCAGCTTGGCGGCAGGGGGCGGATACGAGCAGTACTTC. The gene calls are TRBV5-1 and TRBJ2-7; TRBD1 matches 8 bases. Germline CDR1 reads SGHRS; CDR2 reads YFSETQ. V lost 0 bases and J lost 4; bases outside the gene matches: 6. The CDR3 spans 15 residues.

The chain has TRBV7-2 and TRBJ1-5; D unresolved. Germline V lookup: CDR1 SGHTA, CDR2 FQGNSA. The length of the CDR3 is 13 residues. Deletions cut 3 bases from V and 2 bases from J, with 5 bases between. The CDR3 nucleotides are TGTGCCAGCAGCTTCCAGGGCAATCAGCCCCAGCATTTT. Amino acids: CASSFQGNQPQHF.

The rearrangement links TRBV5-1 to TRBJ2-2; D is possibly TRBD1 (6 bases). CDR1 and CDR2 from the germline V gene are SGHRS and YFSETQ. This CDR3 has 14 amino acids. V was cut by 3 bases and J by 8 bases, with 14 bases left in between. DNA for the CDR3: TGCGCCAGCAGCTGGACGACAGGTCCTGGGGAGCTGTTTTTT. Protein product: CASSWTTGPGELFF.

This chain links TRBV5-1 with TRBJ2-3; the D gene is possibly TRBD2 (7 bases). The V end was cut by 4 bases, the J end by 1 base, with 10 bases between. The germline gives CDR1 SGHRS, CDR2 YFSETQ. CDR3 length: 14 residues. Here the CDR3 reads CASSGGGRTDTQYF. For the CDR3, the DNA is TGCGCCAGCAGCGGCGGGGGCCGCACAGATACGCAGTATTTT.

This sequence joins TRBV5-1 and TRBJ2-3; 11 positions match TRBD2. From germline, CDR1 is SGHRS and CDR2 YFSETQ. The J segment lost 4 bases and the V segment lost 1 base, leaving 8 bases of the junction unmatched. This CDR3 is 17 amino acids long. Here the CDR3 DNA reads TGCGCCAGCAGCTTGTTCACTAGCGGGGGTATGGCAGATACGCAGTATTTT. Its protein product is CASSLFTSGGMADTQYF.

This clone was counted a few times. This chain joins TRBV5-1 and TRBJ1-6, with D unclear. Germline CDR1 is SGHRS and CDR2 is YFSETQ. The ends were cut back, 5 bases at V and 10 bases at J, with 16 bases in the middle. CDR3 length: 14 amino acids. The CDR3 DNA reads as TGCGCCAGCAGGCCCCAGCACAGCCCATCACCCCTCCACTTT. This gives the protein CASRPQHSPSPLHF.

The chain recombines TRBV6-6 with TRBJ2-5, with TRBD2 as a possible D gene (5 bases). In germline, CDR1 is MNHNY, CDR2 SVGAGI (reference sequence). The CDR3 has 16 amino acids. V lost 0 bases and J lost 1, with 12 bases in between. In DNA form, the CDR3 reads TGTGCCAGCAGTTACTCGCAGCCGGGGATCCAAGAGACCCAGTACTTC. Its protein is CASSYSQPGIQETQYF.

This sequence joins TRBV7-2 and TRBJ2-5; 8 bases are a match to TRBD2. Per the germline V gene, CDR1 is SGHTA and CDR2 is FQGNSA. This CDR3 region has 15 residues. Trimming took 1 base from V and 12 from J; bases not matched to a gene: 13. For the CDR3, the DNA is TGTGCCAGCAGCTTAGGGAGCGGGGGCCCACAGGTGGAGTACTTC. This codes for CASSLGSGGPQVEYF.

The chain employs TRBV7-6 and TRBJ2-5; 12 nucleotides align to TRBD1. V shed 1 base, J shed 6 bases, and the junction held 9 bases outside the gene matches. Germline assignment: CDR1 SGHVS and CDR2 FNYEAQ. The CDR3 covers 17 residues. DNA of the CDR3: TGTGCCAGCAGCTTAGTCTCCGGGACAGGGGGCGCGAAGACCCAGTACTTC. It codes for CASSLVSGTGGAKTQYF.

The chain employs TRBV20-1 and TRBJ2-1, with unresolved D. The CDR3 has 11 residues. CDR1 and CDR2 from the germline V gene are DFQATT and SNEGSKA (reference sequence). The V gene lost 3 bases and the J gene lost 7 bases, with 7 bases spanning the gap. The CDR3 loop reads CSASPVNEQFF. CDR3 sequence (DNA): TGCAGTGCTAGCCCGGTAAATGAGCAGTTCTTC.

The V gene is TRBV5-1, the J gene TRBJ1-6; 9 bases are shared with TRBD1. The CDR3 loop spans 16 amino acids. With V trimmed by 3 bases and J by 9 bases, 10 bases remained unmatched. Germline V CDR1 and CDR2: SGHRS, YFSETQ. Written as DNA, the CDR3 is TGCGCCAGCAGCTCGGCCCCGGGACAGGGTTTTTCACCCCTCCACTTT. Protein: CASSSAPGQGFSPLHF.

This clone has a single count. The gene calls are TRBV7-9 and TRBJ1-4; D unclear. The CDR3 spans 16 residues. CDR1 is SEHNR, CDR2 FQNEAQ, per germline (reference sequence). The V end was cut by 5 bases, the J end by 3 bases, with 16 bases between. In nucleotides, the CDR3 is TGTGCCAGCAGCCCTGGTGTGGGAGGGCCTAATGAAAAACTGTTTTTT. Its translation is CASSPGVGGPNEKLFF.

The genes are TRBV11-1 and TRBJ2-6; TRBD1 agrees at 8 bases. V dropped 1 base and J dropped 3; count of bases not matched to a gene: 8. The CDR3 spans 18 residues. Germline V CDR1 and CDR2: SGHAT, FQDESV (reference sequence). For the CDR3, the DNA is TGTGCCAGCAGCTTAGGACAGGGGAGTGTCTTTGGGGCCAACGTCCTGACTTTC. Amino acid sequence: CASSLGQGSVFGANVLTF.

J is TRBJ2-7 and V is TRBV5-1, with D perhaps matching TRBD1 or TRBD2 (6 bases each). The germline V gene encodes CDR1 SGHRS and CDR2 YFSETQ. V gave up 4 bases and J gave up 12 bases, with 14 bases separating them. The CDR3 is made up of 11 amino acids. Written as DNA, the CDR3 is TGCGCCAGCAGCCCCAGTCGGGGGCTGTACTTC. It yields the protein CASSPSRGLYF.

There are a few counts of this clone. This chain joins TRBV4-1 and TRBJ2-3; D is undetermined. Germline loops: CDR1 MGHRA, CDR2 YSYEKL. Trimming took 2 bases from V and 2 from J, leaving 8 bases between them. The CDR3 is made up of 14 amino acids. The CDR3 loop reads CASSQLIHTDTQYF. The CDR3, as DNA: TGCGCCAGCAGCCAATTGATTCACACAGATACGCAGTATTTT.

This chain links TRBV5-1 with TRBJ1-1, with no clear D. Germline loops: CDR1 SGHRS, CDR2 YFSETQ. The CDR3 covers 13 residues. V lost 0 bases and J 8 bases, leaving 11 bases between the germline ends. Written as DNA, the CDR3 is TGCGCCAGCAGCTTGGACCTCGGACCCGAAGCTTTCTTT. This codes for CASSLDLGPEAFF.

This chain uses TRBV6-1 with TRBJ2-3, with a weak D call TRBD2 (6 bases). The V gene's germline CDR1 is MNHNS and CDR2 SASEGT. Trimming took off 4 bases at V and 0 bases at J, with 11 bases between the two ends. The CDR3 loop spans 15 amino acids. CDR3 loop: CASSGGTTSTDTQYF. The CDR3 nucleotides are TGTGCCAGCAGTGGCGGGACGACCAGCACAGATACGCAGTATTTT.

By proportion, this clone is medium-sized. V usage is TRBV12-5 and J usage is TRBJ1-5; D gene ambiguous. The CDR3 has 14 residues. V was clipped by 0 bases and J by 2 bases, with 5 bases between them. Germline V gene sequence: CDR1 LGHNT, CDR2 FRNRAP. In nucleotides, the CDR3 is TGTGCTAGTGGTTTGGTAGCAGGCAATCAGCCCCAGCATTTT. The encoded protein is CASGLVAGNQPQHF. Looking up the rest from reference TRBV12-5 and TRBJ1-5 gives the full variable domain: DARVTQTPRHKVTEMGQEVTMRCQPILGHNTVFWYRQTMMQGLELLAYFRNRAPLDDSGMPKDRFSAEMPDATLATLKIQPSEPRDSAVYFCASGLVAGNQPQHFGDGTRLSIL.

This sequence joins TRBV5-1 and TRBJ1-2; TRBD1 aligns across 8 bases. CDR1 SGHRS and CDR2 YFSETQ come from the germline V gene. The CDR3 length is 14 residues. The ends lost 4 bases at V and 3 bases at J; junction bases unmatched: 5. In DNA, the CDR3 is TGCGCCAGCAGCCTGGGGACAGGATACTATGGCTACACCTTC. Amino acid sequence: CASSLGTGYYGYTF.

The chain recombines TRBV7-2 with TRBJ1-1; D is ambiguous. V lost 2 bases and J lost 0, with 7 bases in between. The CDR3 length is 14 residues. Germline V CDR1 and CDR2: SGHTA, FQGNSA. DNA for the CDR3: TGTGCCAGCAGCTTACTCAGAATGAACACTGAAGCTTTCTTT. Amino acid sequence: CASSLLRMNTEAFF. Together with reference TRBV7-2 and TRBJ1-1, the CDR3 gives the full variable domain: GAGVSQSPSNKVTEKGKDVELRCDPISGHTALYWYRQSLGQGLEFLIYFQGNSAPDKSGLPSDRFSAERTGGSVSTLTIQRTQQEDSAVYLCASSLLRMNTEAFFGQGTRLTVV.

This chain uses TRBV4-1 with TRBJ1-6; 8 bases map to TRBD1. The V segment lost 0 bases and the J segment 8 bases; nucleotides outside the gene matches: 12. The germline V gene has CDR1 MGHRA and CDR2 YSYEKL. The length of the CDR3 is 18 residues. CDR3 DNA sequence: TGCGCCAGCAGCCAAGATAGGAACAGGGGGGAGCTCGATTCACCCCTCCACTTT. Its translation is CASSQDRNRGELDSPLHF.

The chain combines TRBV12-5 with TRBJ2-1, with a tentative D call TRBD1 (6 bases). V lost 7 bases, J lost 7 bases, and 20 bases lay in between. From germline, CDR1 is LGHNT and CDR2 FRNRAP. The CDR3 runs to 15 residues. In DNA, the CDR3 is TGTGCTAGTGTAAAAGGGCAGGGGAGTGGGAATGAGCAGTTCTTC. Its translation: CASVKGQGSGNEQFF.

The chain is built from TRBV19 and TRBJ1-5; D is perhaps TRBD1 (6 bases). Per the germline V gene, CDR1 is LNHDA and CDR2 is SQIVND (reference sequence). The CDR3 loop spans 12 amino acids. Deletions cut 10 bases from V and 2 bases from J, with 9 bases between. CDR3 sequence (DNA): TGTGCCACGCGACAGGGCAATCAGCCCCAGCATTTT. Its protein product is CATRQGNQPQHF.